Sequencing of this T cell receptor (beta chain) was carried out in a study of cytomegalovirus exposure and HLA in healthy donors. CDR3 length: 16 residues. The V gene end was trimmed by 3 bases and the J gene end by 4 bases; junction bases not matched to a gene: 11. Germline V gene sequence: CDR1 SGHDT, CDR2 YYEEEE. Points on this clone: Its specificity is unknown.

Regarding the study as a whole: Donor immune exposure was known only as CMV serostatus.

The PCR made use of 60 Vbeta and 13 Jbeta primers. Assay used: immunoSEQ multiplex PCR; TCRdb lists only in-frame clones, some missing. The table shows a few hundred thousand clones, with 80% to 90% occurring only once. The sequence derives from a woman younger than 35 in good health and CMV-seronegative. What was sequenced was PBMCs. The chain is built from TRBV5-6 and TRBJ1-2; the match to TRBD1 covers 8 bases. The CDR3 region has the DNA TGTGCCAGCAGCTCGCGGCAGGGGGCGCTCAGCTATGGCTACACCTTC. Translated: CASSSRQGALSYGYTF. The full variable domain, rest sourced from reference TRBV5-6 and TRBJ1-2, is DAGVTQSPTHLIKTRGQQVTLRCSPKSGHDTVSWYQQALGQGPQFIFQYYEEEERQRGNFPDRFSGHQFPNYSSELNVNALLLGDSALYLCASSSRQGALSYGYTFGSGTRLTVV.